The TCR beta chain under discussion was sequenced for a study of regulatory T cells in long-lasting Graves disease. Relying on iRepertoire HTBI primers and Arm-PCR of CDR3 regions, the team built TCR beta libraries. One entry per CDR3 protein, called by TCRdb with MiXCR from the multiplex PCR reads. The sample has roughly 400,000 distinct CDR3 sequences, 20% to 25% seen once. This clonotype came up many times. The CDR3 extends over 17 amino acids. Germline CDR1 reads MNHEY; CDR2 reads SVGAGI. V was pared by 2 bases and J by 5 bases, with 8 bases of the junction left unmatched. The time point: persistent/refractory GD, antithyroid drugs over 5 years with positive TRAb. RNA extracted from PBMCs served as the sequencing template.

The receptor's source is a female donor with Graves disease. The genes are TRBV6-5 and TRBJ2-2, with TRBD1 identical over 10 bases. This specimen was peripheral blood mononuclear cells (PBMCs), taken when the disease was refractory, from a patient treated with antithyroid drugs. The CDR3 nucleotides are TGTGCCAGCAGTTACACCCCGGGACAGGGGATAACCGGGGAGCTGTTTTTT. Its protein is CASSYTPGQGITGELFF.